These 19 T cell receptor beta chains originate from one sample sequenced in a study of cytomegalovirus exposure and HLA in healthy donors. Primers included in the PCR were 60 Vbeta and 13 Jbeta primers. Using immunoSEQ multiplex PCR, the repertoire was profiled, and TCRdb retains in-frame clones only, with some absent. Here the sample spans about 190,000 clones, around 86% being singletons. Sequencing was performed on PBMCs. The receptors derive from a woman between 18 and 29 years old in good health and CMV-seronegative.

This chain's CDR3 is CAISPLGQGGNNEQFF. The CDR3 DNA reads TGTGCCATCAGTCCTCTGGGACAGGGAGGAAACAATGAGCAGTTCTTC. The chain recombines TRBV10-3 with TRBJ2-1; 9 positions agree with TRBD1. V lost 5 bases and J lost 5; bases outside the gene matches: 10. The CDR3 has 16 residues. CDR1 is ENHRY, CDR2 SYGVKD, per germline.

V is TRBV6-6 and J is TRBJ2-7; possibly TRBD1 for D (6 bases). CDR3 length: 13 amino acids. The ends were cut back, 6 bases at V and 4 bases at J, with 13 bases in the middle. Germline CDR1 MNHNY, CDR2 SVGAGI (reference sequence). The CDR3 DNA reads as TGTGCCAGCAGCCTTGGGGGCACTTACGAGCAGTACTTC. It is translated as CASSLGGTYEQYF.

This clone was seen only once. CDR3 sequence (DNA): TGTGCCAGCAGCCAAGCTAGGACAGGGGTGTCCCCCCTCCACTTT. Its translation is CASSQARTGVSPLHF. J is TRBJ1-6 and V is TRBV14; 9 bases are a match to TRBD1. Per the germline V gene, CDR1 is SGHDN and CDR2 is FVKESK. The V gene end was trimmed by 1 base and the J gene end by 13 bases; junction bases not matched to a gene: 8. The CDR3 is 15 amino acids.

The chain is built from TRBV5-1 and TRBJ1-2; 9 positions match TRBD1. The CDR3 consists of 17 residues. Germline loops: CDR1 SGHRS, CDR2 YFSETQ. V gave up 2 bases and J gave up 7 bases; unmatched junction bases: 15. CDR3 nucleotides: TGCGCCAGCAGCTTTGGGGACAGGGAATCGCTTATAGGTGGCTACACCTTC. As protein: CASSFGDRESLIGGYTF.

CDR3 nucleotides: TGTGCCAGCAGTTTTTTGGGACTAAACAATGAGCAGTTCTTC. Protein sequence: CASSFLGLNNEQFF. V usage is TRBV28 and J usage is TRBJ2-1; 7 positions agree with TRBD2. Trimming took 3 bases from V and 5 from J; bases not matched to a gene: 4. CDR1 and CDR2 (germline): MDHEN, SYDVKM. The CDR3 is 14 residues long.

This clone was counted a single time. V is TRBV5-1 and J is TRBJ1-4, with TRBD1 as a possible D gene (5 bases). CDR1 and CDR2 from the germline V gene are SGHRS and YFSETQ. The length of the CDR3 is 15 residues. The V and J ends lost 1 base and 3 bases respectively, with 10 bases between them. The DNA of the CDR3 is TGCGCCAGCAGCTTGTCAGCACAGGCTAATGAAAAACTGTTTTTT. Translated, it gives CASSLSAQANEKLFF.

The sample holds a few counts of this clone. The V call is TRBV5-4, the J call TRBJ1-1; a weak D match, TRBD1 (5 bases). This CDR3 comprises 13 residues. Trimming cost V 1 base and J 5 bases, with 9 bases left between them. The germline gives CDR1 SGHNT, CDR2 YYREEE (reference sequence). The CDR3 loop reads CASSLRGGTEAFF. The DNA of the CDR3 is TGTGCCAGCAGCTTGCGGGGGGGAACTGAAGCTTTCTTT.

V usage is TRBV5-6 and J usage is TRBJ2-3; TRBD2 aligns across 7 bases. This CDR3 has 15 residues. CDR1 SGHDT and CDR2 YYEEEE come from the germline V gene. V shed 1 base and J 3 bases; nucleotides not matched to a gene: 5. DNA of the CDR3: TGTGCCAGCAGCTTGTATGGCGGGAGTACAGATACGCAGTATTTT. This sequence encodes CASSLYGGSTDTQYF.

The genes are TRBV5-4 and TRBJ2-5; 8 bases fit TRBD2. The J call is in doubt because the DNA end fits TRBJ2-7 better. The CDR3 has 15 amino acids. CDR1 is SGHNT, CDR2 YYREEE, per germline (reference sequence). CDR3 bases: TGTGCCAGCAGCCCCGTGAAGAGCGGGAGTCACGAGCAGTACTTC. This codes for CASSPVKSGSHEQYF.

The J gene is TRBJ2-5, the V gene TRBV6-5; D is ambiguous. The J call is uncertain, as TRBJ2-7 better fits the DNA end. CDR1 and CDR2 (germline): MNHEY, SVGAGI. This CDR3 has 13 amino acids. The CDR3 loop is CASSYASTYEQYF. The CDR3, as DNA: TGTGCCAGCAGTTATGCGAGTACCTACGAGCAGTACTTC.

This clone was picked up a small number of times. The rearrangement joins TRBV7-9 to TRBJ2-1; TRBD2 aligns across 7 bases. This CDR3 comprises 14 residues. With 8 bases clipped from V and 4 bases from J, the junction kept 8 bases outside the gene matches. Looked up from germline, CDR1 is SEHNR and CDR2 is FQNEAQ (reference sequence). The DNA of the CDR3 is TGTGCCAGCGTCGGCGGGAGCATATACAATGAGCAGTTCTTC. Its translation is CASVGGSIYNEQFF. The whole variable domain, remainder taken from reference TRBV7-9 and TRBJ2-1, is DTGVSQNPRHKITKRGQNVTFRCDPISEHNRLYWYRQTLGQGPEFLTYFQNEAQLEKSRLLSDRFSAERPKGSFSTLEIQRTEQGDSAMYLCASVGGSIYNEQFFGPGTRLTVL.

The rearrangement uses TRBV7-9 and TRBJ1-2; unclear D gene. The germline gives CDR1 SEHNR, CDR2 FQNEAQ (reference sequence). V gave up 5 bases and J gave up 1 base, with 11 bases separating them. The length of the CDR3 is 14 residues. The CDR3 region has the DNA TGTGCCAGCAGCGCCATCAGGCTTAACTATGGCTACACCTTC. This translates into CASSAIRLNYGYTF.

CDR3 protein: CACRLGVYNEQFF. The CDR3 DNA reads as TGTGCCTGCCGACTAGGGGTTTACAATGAGCAGTTCTTC. J is TRBJ2-1 and V is TRBV30, with D possibly being TRBD2 (6 bases). Trimming left V 6 bases short and J 4 bases short, with 13 bases between. Per the germline V gene, CDR1 is GTSNPN and CDR2 is SVGIG (reference sequence). The CDR3 is 13 amino acids.

The chain links TRBV27 to TRBJ1-6, with D uncertain. V gave up 4 bases and J gave up 3 bases, with 7 bases separating them. The germline V gene encodes CDR1 MNHEY and CDR2 SMNVEV (reference sequence). The CDR3 consists of 14 residues. The CDR3 DNA sequence: TGTGCCAGCAGTTATACAAACTATAATTCACCCCTCCACTTT. As protein: CASSYTNYNSPLHF.

In its sample, this clone was seen a few times. The V call is TRBV5-1, the J call TRBJ2-7; 12 bases line up with TRBD2. The CDR3 is made up of 14 amino acids. After removal of 4 bases from V and 3 bases from J, the junction contained 2 bases not matched to a gene. From germline, CDR1 is SGHRS and CDR2 YFSETQ. CDR3 amino acids: CASSGGLAGYEQYF. The CDR3 DNA is TGCGCCAGCAGCGGGGGACTAGCGGGCTACGAGCAGTACTTC.

The J gene is TRBJ2-3, the V gene TRBV6-5; TRBD1 agrees at 8 bases. Looked up from germline, CDR1 is MNHEY and CDR2 is SVGAGI. The CDR3 is made up of 15 amino acids. The V segment lost 2 bases and the J segment 4 bases; nucleotides outside the gene matches: 5. CDR3 nucleotide sequence: TGTGCCAGCAGTTACCGACAGGGGCGAGCAGATACGCAGTATTTT. It is translated as CASSYRQGRADTQYF.

The chain joins TRBV18 to TRBJ2-7; tentative D call: TRBD2 (6 bases). This CDR3 has 12 amino acids. Germline values: CDR1 KGHSH, CDR2 LQKENI. The V end was cut by 2 bases, the J end by 4 bases, with 6 bases between. CDR3 protein: CASSPGGYEQYF. The DNA of the CDR3 is TGTGCCAGCTCACCAGGAGGGTACGAGCAGTACTTC.

This clone occurred a few times. V and J are TRBV4-1 and TRBJ2-7; a weak D match, TRBD1 (6 bases). Per germline, CDR1 MGHRA and CDR2 YSYEKL. The CDR3 is 17 amino acids. Trimming left V 0 bases short and J 0 bases short, with 15 bases between. The DNA of the CDR3 is TGCGCCAGCAGCCAAGAAGGCAGGGGCGTAAGCTCCTACGAGCAGTACTTC. Its translation is CASSQEGRGVSSYEQYF.

CDR3 loop: CASSWGRGERGAYEQYF. DNA of the CDR3: TGTGCCAGCAGCTGGGGGAGGGGGGAGCGGGGGGCCTACGAGCAGTACTTC. The V gene is TRBV5-4, the J gene TRBJ2-7, with TRBD2 matching 9 bases. Losses at the gene ends were 3 bases for V and 2 bases for J; bases not matched to a gene: 12. Germline V lookup: CDR1 SGHNT, CDR2 YYREEE (reference sequence). The CDR3 spans 17 residues.